This T cell receptor (beta chain) was identified during a study of tissue T cells after allogeneic stem cell transplantation. Sequenced by immunoSEQ multiplex PCR; TCRdb stores in-frame clones only, minus some. There are about 5,700 clones in the sample; roughly 44% occur only once, and 13% to 15% lies in the top ten. Between the trimmed V and J ends, which lost 0 bases and 4 bases, there was a span of 8 bases. The V gene's germline CDR1 is SGHLS and CDR2 HYDKME. CDR3 size: 14 residues. Specified time point: mouse harvest day 14 after allogeneic transplant. Tail vein injection delivered 10^7 T-cell-depleted bone marrow cells and 10^6 splenic CD5+ T cells. As to this clone: Gene names refer to mouse genes. The read gets to within 1 residue of the CDR3 end, and the germline J gene fills in the rest.

The chain joins TRBV12-2 to TRBJ1-4, with D perhaps TRBD1 (5 bases). Sample: gut tissue. The sequence derives from a female BALB/c mouse given C57BL/6 T cells with graft-versus-host disease after an allogeneic hematopoietic cell transplant. CDR3 residues: CASSLGQYNERLFF. The part of the CDR3 DNA that was read is TGTGCCAGCTCTCTCGGACAATACAACGAAAGATTATTT.